The 25 T cell receptor beta chains given below trace back to one sample, sequenced in a study of blood T cell repertoires in COVID-19. The data were produced by immunoSEQ multiplex PCR, yet TCRdb's version contains in-frame clones alone and is incomplete. The sample carries roughly 350,000 clones, 85% recorded once. The sequenced material came from peripheral blood. The receptors derive from a woman aged 18-30 years with acute or convalescent COVID-19.

The count of this clone is one. V is TRBV11-3 and J is TRBJ2-5, with TRBD2 as a possible D gene (5 bases). The germline V and J ends were trimmed by 0 bases and 5 bases, with 10 bases remaining between them. CDR1 is SGHNT, CDR2 YENEEA, per germline. The CDR3 sequence is 14 residues long. CDR3 nucleotide sequence: TGTGCCAGCAGCTTAGATCGGGGATGGGAGACCCAGTACTTC. Its protein product is CASSLDRGWETQYF.

The rearrangement uses TRBV28 and TRBJ2-2; TRBD1 agrees at 7 bases. The CDR3 covers 12 residues. The germline CDR1 and CDR2 sequences are MDHEN and SYDVKM. Trimming removed 11 bases from V and 6 bases from J; junction bases left unmatched: 6. CDR3 residues: CASKGAPGELFF. In DNA, the CDR3 is TGTGCCTCGAAGGGGGCGCCCGGGGAGCTGTTTTTT.

The rearrangement links TRBV29-1 to TRBJ2-1; 9 positions agree with TRBD1. Germline loops: CDR1 SQVTM, CDR2 ANQGSEA. The CDR3 extends over 12 amino acids. The CDR3 region is CSSGQGQHEQFF. The CDR3 DNA sequence: TGCAGTTCGGGACAGGGCCAACATGAGCAGTTCTTC.

The V gene is TRBV2, the J gene TRBJ1-2; 7 bases are shared with TRBD1. The junction had 12 bases not matched to a gene; V was cut back by 5 bases and J by 6 bases. The CDR3 is made up of 15 amino acids. Germline values: CDR1 SNHLY, CDR2 FYNNEI. In nucleotides, the CDR3 is TGTGCCAGCAGTTCCCCGGTGGACAGGATCAATGGCTACACCTTC. This sequence encodes CASSSPVDRINGYTF.

The V and J genes are TRBV6-4 and TRBJ2-2; 8 bases match TRBD2. The CDR3 loop spans 14 amino acids. Trimming cost V 7 bases and J 3 bases; bases outside gene matches: 4. Germline assignment: CDR1 MRHNA and CDR2 SNTAGT. As DNA, the CDR3 is TGTGCCAGCAAGGATAGCGGGGACACCGGGGAGCTGTTTTTT. Residues: CASKDSGDTGELFF.

In its sample, this clone was seen once. The chain recombines TRBV6-5 with TRBJ2-5, with a weak D call TRBD1 (6 bases). The ends were cut back, 7 bases at V and 2 bases at J, with 14 bases in the middle. The CDR3 loop spans 14 amino acids. Germline loops: CDR1 MNHEY, CDR2 SVGAGI. CDR3 sequence reads: CASKQTGDQETQYF. The CDR3 coding sequence is TGTGCCAGCAAGCAGACAGGAGATCAAGAGACCCAGTACTTC.

The chain carries TRBV3-1 (or the pseudogene TRBV3-2) and TRBJ2-3; 9 nucleotides agree with TRBD1. Trimming took 5 bases from V and 3 from J; bases not matched to a gene: 3. The CDR3 contains 14 residues. The germline gives CDR1 LGHDT, CDR2 YNNKEL (reference sequence). CDR3: CASSEGQGTDTQYF. CDR3 sequence (DNA): TGTGCCAGCAGCGAGGGACAGGGAACAGATACGCAGTATTTT.

The chain has TRBV5-1 and TRBJ1-2; D may be TRBD1 (6 bases). Germline values: CDR1 SGHRS, CDR2 YFSETQ. With 0 bases removed from V and 4 bases from J, the gap between germline ends came to 10 bases. CDR3 size: 14 residues. CDR3 in DNA: TGCGCCAGCAGCTTGGAACAGGGTTCCTATGGCTACACCTTC. Translated, it gives CASSLEQGSYGYTF. The entire variable domain, with the rest obtained from reference TRBV5-1 and TRBJ1-2, is as follows: KAGVTQTPRYLIKTRGQQVTLSCSPISGHRSVSWYQQTPGQGLQFLFEYFSETQRNKGNFPGRFSGRQFSNSRSEMNVSTLELGDSALYLCASSLEQGSYGYTFGSGTRLTVV.

J is TRBJ1-5 and V is TRBV30, with D unclear. Germline-derived CDR1 and CDR2 are GTSNPN and SVGIG (reference sequence). CDR3 length equals 13 residues. Trimming stripped 3 bases from V and 3 bases from J, with 9 bases between. CDR3 amino acids: CAWSADNNQPQHF. In DNA form, the CDR3 reads TGTGCCTGGAGCGCAGATAACAATCAGCCCCAGCATTTT.

The chain is built from TRBV19 and TRBJ1-1; D is ambiguous. The V end lost 4 bases, the J end lost 4 bases, and 13 bases lay between the germline ends. Per the germline V gene, CDR1 is LNHDA and CDR2 is SQIVND (reference sequence). This CDR3 comprises 14 residues. CDR3 coding DNA: TGTGCCAGTAGTAGGTCCGGAGAGAGCACTGAAGCTTTCTTT. This codes for CASSRSGESTEAFF.

The rearrangement joins TRBV11-2 to TRBJ2-5; TRBD2 matches at 8 bases. CDR1 and CDR2 from the germline V gene are SGHAT and FQNNGV. Trimming cost V 6 bases and J 2 bases; bases outside gene matches: 5. The CDR3 loop spans 14 amino acids. This chain's CDR3 is CASRRGDSQETQYF. CDR3 nucleotides: TGTGCCAGCAGGCGGGGGGATTCGCAAGAGACCCAGTACTTC.

The chain employs TRBV5-4 and TRBJ1-6; TRBD1 might be the D (5 bases). V gave up 5 bases and J gave up 8 bases, with 8 bases separating them. The CDR3 spans 12 residues. The germline V gene encodes CDR1 SGHNT and CDR2 YYREEE (reference sequence). The CDR3 loop reads CASSPGDSPLHF. CDR3 nucleotides: TGTGCCAGCAGTCCGGGGGATTCACCCCTCCACTTT.

This rearrangement joins TRBV5-1 to TRBJ1-1, with 7 bases aligning to TRBD1. Germline V CDR1 and CDR2: SGHRS, YFSETQ. With V trimmed by 3 bases and J by 7 bases, 6 bases remained unmatched. The CDR3 is 13 amino acids. The DNA of the CDR3 is TGCGCCAGCAGCTCCACAGGGGACCGTGAAGCTTTCTTT. Its protein product is CASSSTGDREAFF.

V gene TRBV23-1 combines with J gene TRBJ2-7; the match to TRBD1 covers 7 bases. TRBV23-1 is an open reading frame, and its role is uncertain. The V segment lost 6 bases and the J segment 5 bases; nucleotides outside the gene matches: 4. This CDR3 is built from 12 residues. Here the CDR3 reads CASRRQGHEQYF. CDR3 DNA: TGCGCCAGCAGAAGACAGGGCCACGAGCAGTACTTC.

This sequence joins TRBV7-2 and TRBJ1-6; no reliable D call. The V and J ends lost 2 bases and 0 bases respectively, with 8 bases between them. CDR3 length equals 16 residues. Germline loops: CDR1 SGHTA, CDR2 FQGNSA. The CDR3 sequence: CASSLSWSSYNSPLHF. The CDR3 coding sequence is TGTGCCAGCAGCTTAAGCTGGAGCTCCTATAATTCACCCCTCCACTTT.

The rearrangement uses TRBV15 and TRBJ1-1; 9 positions agree with TRBD1. Germline trimming cut 3 bases from V and 11 bases from J; bases unmatched to any gene: 10. Germline CDR1 is LNHNV and CDR2 is YYDKDF (reference sequence). The CDR3 sequence is 14 residues long. Written as DNA, the CDR3 is TGTGCCACCAGCAGCGATGGACAGGGGAAATCGGCTTTCTTT. Translated, it gives CATSSDGQGKSAFF.

The chain employs TRBV7-2 and TRBJ1-3, with TRBD1 matching 9 bases. The length of the CDR3 is 15 residues. Germline V lookup: CDR1 SGHTA, CDR2 FQGNSA. Trimming removed 4 bases from V and 7 bases from J; junction bases left unmatched: 8. CDR3 nucleotide sequence: TGTGCCAGCAGCTCGGGACAGGGAAGGGCTAACACCATATATTTT. This sequence encodes CASSSGQGRANTIYF.

The J gene is TRBJ1-1, the V gene TRBV11-2; no clear D gene. V shed 1 base and J shed 11 bases, with 17 bases lying between them. Per the germline V gene, CDR1 is SGHAT and CDR2 is FQNNGV. The CDR3 covers 14 residues. The CDR3 nucleotides are TGTGCCAGCAGCTTAGGCGGGTGGCTGAACTTGGCTTTCTTT. It is translated as CASSLGGWLNLAFF. Combining the CDR3 with reference TRBV11-2 and TRBJ1-1 gives the whole variable domain EAGVAQSPRYKIIEKRQSVAFWCNPISGHATLYWYQQILGQGPKLLIQFQNNGVVDDSQLPKDRFSAERLKGVDSTLKIQPAKLEDSAVYLCASSLGGWLNLAFFGQGTRLTVV.

The CDR3 region is CASSTGQANTEAFF. Written as DNA, the CDR3 is TGTGCCAGCAGCACGGGACAGGCGAACACTGAAGCTTTCTTT. The rearrangement links TRBV21-1 to TRBJ1-1; the table gives TRBD1 as D, unverified against the DNA. TRBV21-1 is a pseudogene. The CDR3 has 14 amino acids.

This clone has only a few counts. The chain recombines TRBV5-6 with TRBJ2-7; 15 bases match TRBD2. This CDR3 is built from 14 residues. V lost 6 bases to trimming and J lost 13 bases; unmatched junction nucleotides: 11. Germline assignment: CDR1 SGHDT and CDR2 YYEEEE. The CDR3 DNA follows: TGTGCCAGCAACCCGGGACTAGCGGGGGGAGTCCAATACTTC. Translated, it gives CASNPGLAGGVQYF.

The rearrangement links TRBV5-1 to TRBJ2-7; no clear D. Germline assignment: CDR1 SGHRS and CDR2 YFSETQ. V lost 3 bases and J lost 3, with 7 bases in between. The CDR3 spans 12 residues. The CDR3 sequence: CASSSHSYEQYF. CDR3 bases: TGCGCCAGCAGCTCCCATAGCTACGAGCAGTACTTC.

The V call is TRBV29-1, the J call TRBJ1-1; D gene unclear. The CDR3 runs to 15 residues. From germline, CDR1 is SQVTM and CDR2 ANQGSEA. Trimming took 4 bases from V and 2 from J, leaving 17 bases between them. CDR3 in amino acids: CSVAPMTTVNTEAFF. In DNA, the CDR3 is TGCAGCGTTGCTCCGATGACAACGGTTAACACTGAAGCTTTCTTT.

The chain links TRBV27 to TRBJ2-7; 9 bases are shared with TRBD1. This CDR3 spans 15 amino acids. V was clipped by 6 bases and J by 4 bases; unmatched bases: 10. Germline V gene data show CDR1 as MNHEY and CDR2 as SMNVEV (reference sequence). Written as DNA, the CDR3 is TGTGCCAGCAGAACCTCGGGGACAGGGTGGTACGAGCAGTACTTC. Translating gives CASRTSGTGWYEQYF.

V gene TRBV5-1 combines with J gene TRBJ1-1, with a possible D match to TRBD1 (5 bases). CDR3 size: 15 residues. From germline, CDR1 is SGHRS and CDR2 YFSETQ. Trimming shortened V by 0 bases and J by 1 base, and 10 bases separated the two germline ends. The CDR3 reads CASSLGPGRNTEAFF. For the CDR3, the DNA is TGCGCCAGCAGCTTGGGTCCAGGGCGGAACACTGAAGCTTTCTTT.

Regarding this clone: The sample has other DNA sequences that encode this CDR3 too. The CDR3 nucleotides are TGTGCCAGCAGTTCCTACTACGAGCAGTACTTC. Translating gives CASSSYYEQYF. The chain recombines TRBV6-5 with TRBJ2-7; D not resolved. Germline V gene lookup returns CDR1 MNHEY and CDR2 SVGAGI. This CDR3 contains 11 residues. V was pared by 4 bases and J by 3 bases, with 4 bases between.